One sample yielded the 22 T cell receptor beta chains listed below, sequenced in a study of cytomegalovirus exposure and HLA in healthy donors. Both 60 Vbeta primers and 13 Jbeta primers went into the PCR. The assay was immunoSEQ multiplex PCR, and TCRdb's table has in-frame clones only and misses some. The table lists around 86,000 clones, about three quarters of them singletons. The specimen was PBMCs. The origin of the receptors is a man in his fifties in good health and CMV-seropositive.

This sequence joins TRBV30 and TRBJ2-1, with TRBD2 matching over 11 bases. The junction had 19 bases not matched to a gene; V was cut back by 3 bases and J by 15 bases. Germline lookup yields CDR1 GTSNPN and CDR2 SVGIG (reference sequence). The CDR3 consists of 16 residues. In DNA form, the CDR3 reads TGTGCCTGGAGCCGTAGCGGGAGGGCTATTGTTCAGTATTTGTTCTTC. Translation: CAWSRSGRAIVQYLFF.

This clone was found a few times. As DNA, the CDR3 is TGTGCCAGCAGCCCGGCCGATAGGGAGGAGACCCAGTACTTC. It specifies CASSPADREETQYF. This rearrangement joins TRBV11-3 to TRBJ2-5, with TRBD2 as a possible D gene (5 bases). Germline-derived CDR1 and CDR2 are SGHNT and YENEEA. This CDR3 region has 14 residues. Trimming cost V 5 bases and J 5 bases, with 15 bases left between them.

The CDR3 sequence: CASTSGTVVSGANVLTF. The CDR3 bases are TGTGCCAGTACTTCCGGGACAGTCGTATCTGGGGCCAACGTCCTGACTTTC. The chain carries TRBV19 and TRBJ2-6; 7 nucleotides match TRBD1. The V gene end was trimmed by 7 bases and the J gene end by 1 base; junction bases not matched to a gene: 10. Germline V gene lookup returns CDR1 LNHDA and CDR2 SQIVND (reference sequence). This CDR3 has 17 residues. The full variable domain, its missing parts supplied by reference TRBV19 and TRBJ2-6, is DGGITQSPKYLFRKEGQNVTLSCEQNLNHDAMYWYRQDPGQGLRLIYYSQIVNDFQKGDIAEGYSVSREKKESFPLTVTSAQKNPTAFYLCASTSGTVVSGANVLTFGAGSRLTVL.

On this clone: One end of the junction fails to match germline, which may point to a read error. The chain is built from TRBV7-2 and TRBJ2-4, with TRBD1 as a possible D gene (5 bases). CDR1 SGHTA and CDR2 FQGNSA come from the germline V gene. The CDR3 contains 14 residues. This CDR3 reads CASSSGQGLNSQYF. Here the CDR3 DNA reads TGTGCCAGCAGCTCCGGGCAGGGATTAAACAGTCAGTACTTC. Drawing the rest from reference TRBV7-2 and TRBJ2-4, the complete variable domain is GAGVSQSPSNKVTEKGKDVELRCDPISGHTALYWYRQSLGQGLEFLIYFQGNSAPDKSGLPSDRFSAERTGGSVSTLTIQRTQQEDSAVYLCASSSGQGLNSQYFGAGTRLSVL.

The genes are TRBV27 and TRBJ1-2; no definite D call. The V and J ends lost 0 bases and 8 bases respectively, with 13 bases between them. The CDR3 has 14 residues. In germline, CDR1 is MNHEY, CDR2 SMNVEV (reference sequence). CDR3 sequence: CASSLSRQIEGYTF. In nucleotides, the CDR3 is TGTGCCAGCAGTTTATCGAGGCAGATCGAAGGCTACACCTTC.

This rearrangement joins TRBV19 to TRBJ2-4, with 10 bases fitting TRBD1. The J segment lost 12 bases and the V segment lost 3 bases, leaving 11 bases of the junction unmatched. Germline V lookup: CDR1 LNHDA, CDR2 SQIVND (reference sequence). The CDR3 is 15 amino acids. CDR3 nucleotides: TGTGCCAGTAGTATTGGGGGGACAGGGGTTGACAGTCAGTACTTC. Protein: CASSIGGTGVDSQYF.

The chain combines TRBV7-2 with TRBJ2-2; 9 positions agree with TRBD1. V dropped 2 bases and J dropped 2; count of bases not matched to a gene: 3. Germline V CDR1 and CDR2: SGHTA, FQGNSA. CDR3 length equals 16 residues. The CDR3 region is CASSLRQGVNTGELFF. The CDR3 nucleotides read TGTGCCAGCAGCTTAAGACAGGGGGTAAACACCGGGGAGCTGTTTTTT.

This chain uses TRBV10-3 with TRBJ2-7, with 7 bases matching TRBD2. The CDR3 covers 14 residues. Germline V CDR1 and CDR2: ENHRY, SYGVKD. The J segment lost 2 bases and the V segment lost 0 bases, leaving 1 base of the junction unmatched. In nucleotides, the CDR3 is TGTGCCATCAGTGAGTCCGGGAGGCCCTACGAGCAGTACTTC. It yields the protein CAISESGRPYEQYF.

The V gene is TRBV11-3, the J gene TRBJ2-7, with 11 bases matching TRBD1. Germline lookup yields CDR1 SGHNT and CDR2 YENEEA. The V segment lost 5 bases and the J segment 2 bases; nucleotides outside the gene matches: 5. The CDR3 is made up of 15 amino acids. In nucleotides, the CDR3 is TGTGCCAGCAGCCCCCGGGACAGGGGGACCTACGAGCAGTACTTC. Translating gives CASSPRDRGTYEQYF.

V and J are TRBV4-1 and TRBJ1-6; a weak D match, TRBD1 (6 bases). V lost 3 bases, J lost 7 bases, and 16 bases lay in between. CDR1 and CDR2 (germline): MGHRA, YSYEKL. The CDR3 runs to 16 residues. Here the CDR3 reads CASSQAIGQFNSPLHF. The DNA of the CDR3 is TGCGCCAGCAGCCAGGCGATTGGACAGTTCAATTCACCCCTCCACTTT.

The chain links TRBV19 to TRBJ2-7; 14 bases line up with TRBD2. V gave up 4 bases and J gave up 3 bases; unmatched junction bases: 5. The CDR3 length is 16 residues. Germline V lookup: CDR1 LNHDA, CDR2 SQIVND (reference sequence). The CDR3 is CASSNPGLAGGYEQYF. The CDR3 DNA reads TGTGCCAGTAGTAACCCAGGACTAGCGGGGGGCTACGAGCAGTACTTC. The full variable domain, rest sourced from reference TRBV19 and TRBJ2-7, is DGGITQSPKYLFRKEGQNVTLSCEQNLNHDAMYWYRQDPGQGLRLIYYSQIVNDFQKGDIAEGYSVSREKKESFPLTVTSAQKNPTAFYLCASSNPGLAGGYEQYFGPGTRLTVT.

The genes are TRBV5-4 and TRBJ2-1; the D gene is possibly TRBD2 (5 bases). Germline CDR1 SGHNT, CDR2 YYREEE (reference sequence). V gave up 0 bases and J gave up 6 bases, with 10 bases separating them. CDR3 size: 14 residues. CDR3 amino acids: CASSLVSAGNEQFF. DNA of the CDR3: TGTGCCAGCAGCTTGGTCTCCGCGGGCAATGAGCAGTTCTTC.

This clone was seen a few times. The chain combines TRBV7-2 with TRBJ1-2; possible D gene TRBD1, 6 bases. This CDR3 has 17 amino acids. Per the germline V gene, CDR1 is SGHTA and CDR2 is FQGNSA. Deletions cut 0 bases from V and 7 bases from J, with 21 bases between. In DNA form, the CDR3 reads TGTGCCAGCAGCTTAGCTTTAACAGGGACGGGAGGTACTGGCTACACCTTC. The encoded protein is CASSLALTGTGGTGYTF. The whole variable domain, filled in from reference TRBV7-2 and TRBJ1-2, reads GAGVSQSPSNKVTEKGKDVELRCDPISGHTALYWYRQSLGQGLEFLIYFQGNSAPDKSGLPSDRFSAERTGGSVSTLTIQRTQQEDSAVYLCASSLALTGTGGTGYTFGSGTRLTVV.

Points on this clone: Its ends do not fully match the called genes, so a read error is possible. The chain employs TRBV5-1 and TRBJ2-5; possibly TRBD1 for D (5 bases). This CDR3 spans 14 amino acids. CDR1 is SGHRS, CDR2 YFSETQ, per germline. The CDR3 is CAGSPGHRQETRYF. The DNA for the CDR3 is TGCGCCGGCAGCCCCGGACACCGCCAAGAGACCCGGTACTTC.

This chain links TRBV6-5 with TRBJ2-5; D is possibly TRBD2 (6 bases). From germline, CDR1 is MNHEY and CDR2 SVGAGI. The CDR3 spans 14 residues. V dropped 6 bases and J dropped 2 bases, with 13 bases sitting between them. Here the CDR3 reads CASRRSLAQETQYF. The CDR3 coding sequence is TGTGCCAGCAGGCGCTCTCTAGCGCAAGAGACCCAGTACTTC.

This clone occurred a few times. The V call is TRBV6-1, the J call TRBJ1-5, with D possibly being TRBD1 (6 bases). Germline CDR1 MNHNS, CDR2 SASEGT. V was pared by 9 bases and J by 6 bases, with 15 bases between. This CDR3 spans 13 amino acids. The CDR3 DNA is TGTGCCAGTAGGGGGGGAGGAGGTCAGCCCCAGCATTTT. It specifies CASRGGGGQPQHF.

This chain joins TRBV11-3 and TRBJ2-3, with 8 bases that match TRBD2. Germline V gene sequence: CDR1 SGHNT, CDR2 YENEEA. V lost 5 bases and J lost 0; bases outside the gene matches: 7. CDR3 length: 16 residues. CDR3 sequence: CASSLKRERSTDTQYF. Written as DNA, the CDR3 is TGTGCCAGCAGCCTGAAGCGGGAGCGGAGCACAGATACGCAGTATTTT. Using reference TRBV11-3 and TRBJ2-3 for the parts outside the CDR3, the full variable domain is EAGVVQSPRYKIIEKKQPVAFWCNPISGHNTLYWYLQNLGQGPELLIRYENEEAVDDSQLPKDRFSAERLKGVDSTLKIQPAELGDSAVYLCASSLKRERSTDTQYFGPGTRLTVL.

The J gene is TRBJ2-5, the V gene TRBV29-1; weak D call: TRBD1 (6 bases). The CDR3 contains 14 residues. Trimming cost V 6 bases and J 2 bases, with 16 bases left between them. Germline V gene data show CDR1 as SQVTM and CDR2 as ANQGSEA. The CDR3 here is CSVRRMDRQETQYF. In nucleotides, the CDR3 is TGCAGCGTCCGAAGAATGGACAGACAAGAGACCCAGTACTTC.

The V and J genes are TRBV5-4 and TRBJ1-1; 11 positions agree with TRBD1. The germline V gene has CDR1 SGHNT and CDR2 YYREEE (reference sequence). V dropped 4 bases and J dropped 0; count of bases not matched to a gene: 5. CDR3 length equals 16 residues. Here the CDR3 reads CASSPGQGVMNTEAFF. The CDR3 DNA is TGTGCCAGCAGCCCGGGACAGGGGGTCATGAACACTGAAGCTTTCTTT.

The chain couples TRBV5-8 to TRBJ2-2; 7 bases match TRBD2. Germline V gives CDR1 SGHTS, CDR2 YDEGEE. V gave up 6 bases and J gave up 5 bases; unmatched junction bases: 22. The CDR3 length is 19 residues. The CDR3 here is CASNSPPLSGGRVTGELFF. The CDR3 nucleotides are TGTGCCAGCAATTCCCCCCCCCTCAGTGGCGGGAGAGTGACCGGGGAGCTGTTTTTT.

The sample holds a few counts of this clone. The V call is TRBV5-1, the J call TRBJ2-7, with 10 bases matching TRBD1. V trimming: 2 bases; J trimming: 4 bases; junction bases outside the gene matches: 15. The CDR3 loop spans 18 amino acids. Germline-derived CDR1 and CDR2 are SGHRS and YFSETQ. The CDR3 DNA is TGCGCCAGCAGCTTCACCCCCCTTGGACAGGGGGGATCTTACGAGCAGTACTTC. The encoded protein is CASSFTPLGQGGSYEQYF.

V gene TRBV11-3 combines with J gene TRBJ1-3; no clear D. Germline values: CDR1 SGHNT, CDR2 YENEEA. Deletions cut 3 bases from V and 11 bases from J, with 17 bases between. CDR3 size: 14 residues. CDR3 coding DNA: TGTGCCAGCAGCTTGTCTCGATCAAGGGAGTCCATATATTTT. Amino acids: CASSLSRSRESIYF.